This is a list of T cell receptor beta chains from one sample in a study of identical twins. MiXCR, applied by TCRdb to the 5' RACE reads, yields one record per CDR3 protein. This table holds 700,000 or so distinct CDR3 sequences, less than 10% found once. This same sample was also part of a study on yellow fever vaccine responses in identical twins.

Sequenced material: PBMCs. These receptor sequences come from a woman aged 18-29 years in good health. The CDR3 runs from the conserved cysteine through the conserved F or W. Fields, in order: D gene, V gene, clone size, J gene, CDR3 DNA, CDR3 protein. A D gene is named only where the DNA matches it firmly. Only some rows state a clone size, as once, few, many or a class for expanded clones.

D gene: NA; V gene: TRBV7-2; clone size: NA; J gene: TRBJ2-7; CDR3 DNA: TGTACCAGCAGCTTAGCCGGGCTCTACGAGCAGTACTTC; CDR3 protein: CTSSLAGLYEQYF
D gene: NA; V gene: TRBV28; clone size: NA; J gene: TRBJ2-7; CDR3 DNA: TGTGCCAGCACCAGAGAGTACGAGCAGTACTTC; CDR3 protein: CASTREYEQYF
D gene: NA; V gene: TRBV20-1; clone size: few; J gene: TRBJ2-7; CDR3 DNA: TGCAGTGCTCGACACGGGGTAGTATACGAGCAGTACTTC; CDR3 protein: CSARHGVVYEQYF
D gene: NA; V gene: TRBV2; clone size: few; J gene: TRBJ2-7; CDR3 DNA: TGTGCCAGCATTTCTGAGAGCTCCTACGAGCAGTACTTC; CDR3 protein: CASISESSYEQYF
D gene: TRBD2; V gene: TRBV4-3; clone size: few; J gene: TRBJ2-3; CDR3 DNA: TGCGCCAGCAGCCAAGATCTACTAGCGGCCCCCACAGATACGCAGTATTTT; CDR3 protein: CASSQDLLAAPTDTQYF
D gene: NA; V gene: TRBV7-2; clone size: few; J gene: TRBJ2-2; CDR3 DNA: TGTGCCAGCAGCCCGGGAAGCGGGGAGCTGTTTTTT; CDR3 protein: CASSPGSGELFF
D gene: NA; V gene: TRBV12-3/TRBV12-4; clone size: few; J gene: TRBJ2-2; CDR3 DNA: TGTGCCAGCAGACAGGCTCGAGGCACCGGGGAGCTGTTTTTT; CDR3 protein: CASRQARGTGELFF
D gene: TRBD1; V gene: TRBV12-3/TRBV12-4; clone size: many; J gene: TRBJ1-5; CDR3 DNA: TGTGCCAGCAGGATGGGACAGGGGAAAAATCAGCCCCAGCATTTT; CDR3 protein: CASRMGQGKNQPQHF
D gene: NA; V gene: TRBV20-1; clone size: NA; J gene: TRBJ2-5; CDR3 DNA: TGCAGTGCTAGTCTGTCAATTGGGACCCAGTACTTC; CDR3 protein: CSASLSIGTQYF
D gene: NA; V gene: TRBV21-1; clone size: NA; J gene: TRBJ2-2; CDR3 DNA: TGTGCCAGCAGCAACCCTGGACGGGAGAACACCGGGGAGCTGTTTTTT; CDR3 protein: CASSNPGRENTGELFF
D gene: NA; V gene: TRBV15; clone size: few; J gene: TRBJ2-2; CDR3 DNA: TGTGCCACCAGCAGACCCAGAAGGACAGTTGGGAGCACCGGGGAGCTGTTTTTT; CDR3 protein: CATSRPRRTVGSTGELFF
D gene: NA; V gene: TRBV18; clone size: few; J gene: TRBJ2-5; CDR3 DNA: TGTGCCAGCTCACCACCGTGGCGGCAAGAGACCCAGTACTTC; CDR3 protein: CASSPPWRQETQYF
D gene: NA; V gene: TRBV12-3/TRBV12-4; clone size: many; J gene: TRBJ2-2; CDR3 DNA: TGTGCCAGCAGTCGCCGAACGGACACCGGGGAGCTGTTTTTT; CDR3 protein: CASSRRTDTGELFF
D gene: TRBD2; V gene: TRBV6-2/TRBV6-3; clone size: few; J gene: TRBJ2-1; CDR3 DNA: TGTGCCAGCGGCGGCGCTAGCGGGTATGGATACAATGAGCAGTTCTTC; CDR3 protein: CASGGASGYGYNEQFF
D gene: NA; V gene: TRBV24-1; clone size: NA; J gene: TRBJ2-5; CDR3 DNA: TGTGCCACCAGTGAATCCGGGAAAGGTGTCCAAGAGACCCAGTACTTC; CDR3 protein: CATSESGKGVQETQYF
D gene: TRBD2; V gene: TRBV7-2; clone size: NA; J gene: TRBJ2-7; CDR3 DNA: TGTGCCAGCAGCCCCCGAGGACTAGCTAACGAGCAGTACTTC; CDR3 protein: CASSPRGLANEQYF
D gene: NA; V gene: TRBV12-3/TRBV12-4; clone size: few; J gene: TRBJ2-1; CDR3 DNA: TGTGCCAGCAGTTTGGAGGGCCCTCGGAATGAGCAGTTCTTC; CDR3 protein: CASSLEGPRNEQFF
D gene: TRBD2; V gene: TRBV14; clone size: NA; J gene: TRBJ2-2; CDR3 DNA: TGTGCCAGCAGCCAAGGGACTAGCGCTCGTTCCGGGGAGCTGTTTTTT; CDR3 protein: CASSQGTSARSGELFF
D gene: TRBD2; V gene: TRBV28; clone size: NA; J gene: TRBJ2-1; CDR3 DNA: TGTGCCAGCAGTTTCTTACCCGGGACTAGCGTTAATAATGAGCAGTTCTTC; CDR3 protein: CASSFLPGTSVNNEQFF
D gene: NA; V gene: TRBV21-1; clone size: few; J gene: TRBJ2-5; CDR3 DNA: TGTGCCAGCAGCAGCACAGGGAGAGGTGACCAAGAGACCCAGTACTTC; CDR3 protein: CASSSTGRGDQETQYF
D gene: NA; V gene: TRBV15; clone size: many; J gene: TRBJ2-1; CDR3 DNA: TGTGCCACCAGCAGATCCCCGGGGGGGACAGAGTATCGGGATGAGCAGTTCTTC; CDR3 protein: CATSRSPGGTEYRDEQFF
D gene: NA; V gene: TRBV3-1; clone size: many; J gene: TRBJ2-6; CDR3 DNA: TGCGCCAGCAGCCAAGAGGGGTCTGGGGCCAACGTCCTGACTTTC; CDR3 protein: CASSQEGSGANVLTF
D gene: NA; V gene: TRBV12-3/TRBV12-4; clone size: NA; J gene: TRBJ2-5; CDR3 DNA: TGTGCCAGCAGTTCCCCCCAGGGGGGGCGGGAGGAGACCCAGTACTTC; CDR3 protein: CASSSPQGGREETQYF
D gene: NA; V gene: TRBV20-1; clone size: many; J gene: TRBJ2-3; CDR3 DNA: TGCAGTGCTAGAGACGGCGGGGCAAGAGTAGGAGATACGCAGTATTTT; CDR3 protein: CSARDGGARVGDTQYF
D gene: TRBD2; V gene: TRBV7-6; clone size: many; J gene: TRBJ2-1; CDR3 DNA: TGTGCCAGCAGCTCACTAGCGGACAATGAGCAGTTCTTC; CDR3 protein: CASSSLADNEQFF
D gene: TRBD2; V gene: TRBV11-2; clone size: many; J gene: TRBJ2-5; CDR3 DNA: TGTGCCAGCAGATTGACTAGCGGGAGTTGGGATGAGACCCAGTACTTC; CDR3 protein: CASRLTSGSWDETQYF
D gene: TRBD1; V gene: TRBV5-1; clone size: many; J gene: TRBJ2-3; CDR3 DNA: TGCGCCAGCAGCTTGTCGACAGGGGGAATAGATACGCAGTATTTT; CDR3 protein: CASSLSTGGIDTQYF
D gene: NA; V gene: TRBV12-3/TRBV12-4; clone size: many; J gene: TRBJ2-5; CDR3 DNA: TGTGCCAGCGGGAAGGACCAGTACTTC; CDR3 protein: CASGKDQYF
D gene: TRBD2; V gene: TRBV3-1; clone size: many; J gene: TRBJ2-2; CDR3 DNA: TGTGCCAGCAGCTTTGCGGGGGGCTCCACCGGGGAGCTGTTTTTT; CDR3 protein: CASSFAGGSTGELFF
D gene: NA; V gene: TRBV5-5; clone size: few; J gene: TRBJ2-6; CDR3 DNA: TGTGCCAGCAGCAGAGACGTCTCTGGGGCCAACGTCCTGACTTTC; CDR3 protein: CASSRDVSGANVLTF
D gene: NA; V gene: TRBV12-3/TRBV12-4; clone size: many; J gene: TRBJ2-7; CDR3 DNA: TGTGCCAGCAGACCAGGGACGGCGACCAGGTACGAGCAGTACTTC; CDR3 protein: CASRPGTATRYEQYF
D gene: NA; V gene: TRBV28; clone size: few; J gene: TRBJ2-1; CDR3 DNA: TGTGCCAGCAGTTTACGAGCTAGACACAATGAGCAGTTCTTC; CDR3 protein: CASSLRARHNEQFF
D gene: NA; V gene: TRBV3-1; clone size: many; J gene: TRBJ2-1; CDR3 DNA: TGTGCCAGCAGCCGTTTGGGCTCCTACAATGAGCAGTTCTTC; CDR3 protein: CASSRLGSYNEQFF
D gene: TRBD1; V gene: TRBV27; clone size: NA; J gene: TRBJ2-1; CDR3 DNA: TGTGCCAGCAGTCGCCCCCCCGGACAGGGAAACAATGAGCAGTTCTTC; CDR3 protein: CASSRPPGQGNNEQFF
D gene: NA; V gene: TRBV25-1; clone size: many; J gene: TRBJ1-1; CDR3 DNA: TGTGCCAGCAGTAAGGGACGGAACACTGAAGCTTTCTTT; CDR3 protein: CASSKGRNTEAFF
D gene: NA; V gene: TRBV20-1; clone size: NA; J gene: TRBJ2-1; CDR3 DNA: TGCAGTGCTAAAACTACTATGGGTGAGCAGTTCTTC; CDR3 protein: CSAKTTMGEQFF
D gene: NA; V gene: TRBV25-1; clone size: NA; J gene: TRBJ2-7; CDR3 DNA: TGTGCCAGCAGTGTGACAGGTTTCTACGAGCAGTACTTC; CDR3 protein: CASSVTGFYEQYF
D gene: NA; V gene: TRBV29-1; clone size: few; J gene: TRBJ2-2; CDR3 DNA: TGCAGCGTTGTTAGCCCCGACACCGGGGAGCTGTTTTTT; CDR3 protein: CSVVSPDTGELFF
D gene: NA; V gene: TRBV7-9; clone size: many; J gene: TRBJ1-4; CDR3 DNA: TGTGCCAGCAGTCATTACAGCGAAAAACTGTTTTTT; CDR3 protein: CASSHYSEKLFF
D gene: NA; V gene: TRBV30; clone size: NA; J gene: TRBJ2-3; CDR3 DNA: TGTGCCTGGAATAACAGGGGAGGTACAGATACGCAGTATTTT; CDR3 protein: CAWNNRGGTDTQYF
D gene: TRBD1; V gene: TRBV9; clone size: NA; J gene: TRBJ1-2; CDR3 DNA: TGTGCCAGCAGCGATATGTCCCGGGACAGCTTACCCGGCGGCTACACCTTC; CDR3 protein: CASSDMSRDSLPGGYTF
D gene: NA; V gene: TRBV18; clone size: many; J gene: TRBJ2-7; CDR3 DNA: TGTGCCAGCAGCCCAGGGAACTCCTACGAGCAGTACTTC; CDR3 protein: CASSPGNSYEQYF
D gene: NA; V gene: TRBV10-3; clone size: many; J gene: TRBJ2-1; CDR3 DNA: TGTGCCATCAGTGATGGGGCCTCCTACAATGAGCAGTTCTTC; CDR3 protein: CAISDGASYNEQFF
D gene: NA; V gene: TRBV28; clone size: many; J gene: TRBJ2-7; CDR3 DNA: TGTGCCAGCAGTTTCGGTTTCTACGAGCAGTACTTC; CDR3 protein: CASSFGFYEQYF
D gene: NA; V gene: TRBV3-1; clone size: many; J gene: TRBJ2-2; CDR3 DNA: TGTGCCAGCAGCCAAGACGTGGCCGGGGAGCTGTTTTTT; CDR3 protein: CASSQDVAGELFF
D gene: TRBD2; V gene: TRBV27; clone size: many; J gene: TRBJ2-7; CDR3 DNA: TGTGCCAGCAGTAAGGTTAGCGGGAGCTACGAGCAGTACTTC; CDR3 protein: CASSKVSGSYEQYF
D gene: NA; V gene: TRBV12-3/TRBV12-4; clone size: many; J gene: TRBJ2-5; CDR3 DNA: TGTGCCAGCAGCCCTCCCTTTGAGACCCAGTACTTC; CDR3 protein: CASSPPFETQYF